The 28 T cell receptor beta chains below all came from one sample that was sequenced in a study of blood T cell repertoires in COVID-19. The assay was immunoSEQ multiplex PCR, and TCRdb's table has in-frame clones only and misses some. The sample carries roughly 230,000 clones, roughly 89% recorded once. The sequencing input was PBMCs or T cells enriched from blood (not recorded which). These receptors were obtained from a woman aged 25 to 39 with acute COVID-19.

The rearrangement uses TRBV30 and TRBJ1-2, with 8 bases identical to TRBD1. V gave up 2 bases and J gave up 6 bases; unmatched junction bases: 2. The CDR3 extends over 12 amino acids. Germline CDR1 is GTSNPN and CDR2 is SVGIG (reference sequence). The CDR3 nucleotides are TGTGCCTGGAGTAGACAGGGGAATGGCTACACCTTC. It specifies CAWSRQGNGYTF.

V is TRBV27 and J is TRBJ1-1; D is ambiguous. Trimming pared 4 bases from V and 1 base from J, leaving 10 bases between. This CDR3 region has 14 residues. Germline lookup yields CDR1 MNHEY and CDR2 SMNVEV (reference sequence). The CDR3 DNA reads TGTGCCAGCAGTTCCGGACTGAAGAACACTGAAGCTTTCTTT. Protein product: CASSSGLKNTEAFF.

In regard to this clone: The same CDR3 arises from other DNA sequences in this sample as well. The V call is TRBV15, the J call TRBJ1-3; a possible D gene is TRBD1 (5 bases). CDR3 size: 16 residues. V was trimmed by 0 bases and J by 1 base, leaving 10 bases between them. Germline CDR1 and CDR2: LNHNV and YYDKDF (reference sequence). CDR3 protein: CATSRDLAGSGNTIYF. Written as DNA, the CDR3 is TGTGCCACCAGCAGAGATCTCGCAGGGTCTGGAAACACCATATATTTT.

V and J are TRBV2 and TRBJ2-3; weak D call: TRBD1 (6 bases). This CDR3 has 13 amino acids. V was clipped by 6 bases and J by 4 bases, with 11 bases between them. Germline-derived CDR1 and CDR2 are SNHLY and FYNNEI. CDR3: CASRHREADTQYF. CDR3 coding DNA: TGTGCCAGCAGACACAGGGAAGCAGATACGCAGTATTTT.

This chain uses TRBV6-5 with TRBJ2-7, with D possibly being TRBD1 (5 bases). V lost 6 bases and J 10 bases, leaving 16 bases between the germline ends. This CDR3 is 12 amino acids long. Germline assignment: CDR1 MNHEY and CDR2 SVGAGI. The CDR3 protein is CASRQTRGSQYF. The CDR3 bases are TGTGCCAGCAGACAAACAAGGGGATCACAGTACTTC.

The CDR3 here is CASSFFHEQFF. Written as DNA, the CDR3 is TGTGCCAGCAGTTTCTTCCATGAGCAGTTCTTC. J is TRBJ2-1 and V is TRBV12-3 or TRBV12-4; D unclear. V gave up 3 bases and J gave up 8 bases, with 5 bases separating them. CDR3 length: 11 residues.

V and J are TRBV18 and TRBJ1-3; D remains unclear. Germline V gene lookup returns CDR1 KGHSH and CDR2 LQKENI. The V end lost 4 bases, the J end lost 0 bases, and 13 bases lay between the germline ends. The CDR3 loop spans 16 amino acids. DNA for the CDR3: TGTGCCAGCTCACGCGTTGACGGGAACTCTGGAAACACCATATATTTT. This gives the protein CASSRVDGNSGNTIYF.

The V call is TRBV6-1, the J call TRBJ1-2; 8 bases fit TRBD1. Trimming at V came to 1 base and at J to 6 bases, leaving 7 bases not matched to a gene. Germline values: CDR1 MNHNS, CDR2 SASEGT. CDR3 length: 15 residues. The CDR3 protein is CASSEVPQGADGYTF. CDR3 nucleotide sequence: TGTGCCAGCAGTGAAGTTCCCCAGGGGGCCGATGGCTACACCTTC.

The chain combines TRBV7-9 with TRBJ2-3; weak D call: TRBD1 (6 bases). The CDR3 runs to 16 residues. Germline V CDR1 and CDR2: SEHNR, FQNEAQ (reference sequence). Trimming stripped 5 bases from V and 2 bases from J, with 17 bases between. The CDR3 sequence is CASSAQAAGATDTQYF. The CDR3 nucleotides read TGTGCCAGCAGCGCTCAAGCAGCAGGGGCCACAGATACGCAGTATTTT.

The chain has TRBV4-2 and TRBJ2-1; 15 bases map to TRBD2. The CDR3 spans 18 residues. CDR1 is LGHNA and CDR2 is YNFKEQ in the germline V gene. Trimming cost V 1 base and J 6 bases; bases outside gene matches: 7. The CDR3 sequence is CASSQVFGLAGGPNEQFF. The CDR3 coding sequence is TGTGCCAGCAGCCAAGTCTTCGGACTAGCGGGGGGGCCCAATGAGCAGTTCTTC.

The V call is TRBV11-2, the J call TRBJ2-7; TRBD2 aligns across 7 bases. Germline values: CDR1 SGHAT, CDR2 FQNNGV. This CDR3 is built from 12 residues. V lost 4 bases to trimming and J lost 6 bases; unmatched junction nucleotides: 3. The CDR3 coding sequence is TGTGCCAGCAGCTCATGGGGGGGCGAGCAGTACTTC. The encoded protein is CASSSWGGEQYF.

V and J are TRBV14 and TRBJ2-1, with D possibly TRBD2 on 6 matching bases. From germline, CDR1 is SGHDN and CDR2 FVKESK. The CDR3 runs 15 residues. V was shortened by 4 bases and J by 8 bases, with 18 bases between the two germline ends. CDR3 loop: CASSPLGGGTDEQFF. CDR3 sequence (DNA): TGTGCCAGCAGCCCCCTAGGTGGAGGGACGGATGAGCAGTTCTTC.

The genes are TRBV30 and TRBJ1-2; no reliable D call. Germline CDR1 is GTSNPN and CDR2 is SVGIG (reference sequence). The CDR3 is 12 residues long. V lost 3 bases and J 2 bases, leaving 7 bases between the germline ends. This CDR3 reads CAWRSANYGYTF. The CDR3 DNA is TGTGCCTGGAGATCTGCGAACTATGGCTACACCTTC.

The chain is built from TRBV14 and TRBJ1-2, with TRBD1 as a possible D gene (5 bases). CDR1 and CDR2 from the germline V gene are SGHDN and FVKESK. V dropped 4 bases and J dropped 3 bases, with 9 bases sitting between them. The CDR3 loop spans 13 amino acids. This CDR3 reads CASSRGTYYGYTF. The DNA of the CDR3 is TGTGCCAGCAGCCGGGGCACTTACTATGGCTACACCTTC.

The V and J genes are TRBV2 and TRBJ1-5; D perhaps matches TRBD1 (5 bases). Per the germline V gene, CDR1 is SNHLY and CDR2 is FYNNEI. The V end lost 5 bases, the J end lost 3 bases, and 11 bases lay between the germline ends. The CDR3 length is 14 residues. CDR3 in DNA: TGTGCCAGCAGTCCTCAGGGTGACAATCAGCCCCAGCATTTT. This gives the protein CASSPQGDNQPQHF.

V is TRBV5-3 and J is TRBJ2-5; D might be TRBD2 (6 bases). TRBV5-3 is marked as an open reading frame, function uncertain. The germline V and J ends were trimmed by 4 bases and 0 bases, with 10 bases remaining between them. The CDR3 covers 14 residues. Here the CDR3 DNA reads TGTGCCAGAAGCATTGGACTATACCAAGAGACCCAGTACTTC. Residues: CARSIGLYQETQYF.

The chain uses TRBV6-1 and TRBJ2-7, with TRBD2 matching over 8 bases. CDR1 and CDR2 (germline): MNHNS, SASEGT. The CDR3 runs 15 residues. V shed 3 bases and J 5 bases; nucleotides not matched to a gene: 9. The CDR3 loop reads CASSDGPGGFHEQYF. CDR3 sequence (DNA): TGTGCCAGCAGTGACGGCCCGGGAGGGTTCCACGAGCAGTACTTC.

This chain uses TRBV11-2 with TRBJ2-5; 9 nucleotides align to TRBD2. CDR1 is SGHAT and CDR2 is FQNNGV in the germline V gene. V dropped 4 bases and J dropped 3; count of bases not matched to a gene: 9. The CDR3 consists of 16 residues. CDR3 nucleotides: TGTGCCAGCAGCTGGGCGAGCGGGGGGCTCAAAGAGACCCAGTACTTC. Its protein product is CASSWASGGLKETQYF.

The chain carries TRBV4-1 and TRBJ1-1; no reliable D call. Germline CDR1 and CDR2: MGHRA and YSYEKL. Trimming removed 7 bases at V and 1 base at J, with 22 bases between. This CDR3 is 17 amino acids long. The CDR3 nucleotides are TGCGCCAGCACCTCCCTAAGAAGACTGCAACCGAACACTGAAGCTTTCTTT. This translates into CASTSLRRLQPNTEAFF.

CDR3 residues: CAWNLGEAVGYTF. The CDR3 DNA is TGTGCCTGGAATTTGGGGGAGGCCGTTGGCTACACCTTC. This sequence joins TRBV30 and TRBJ1-2; D might be TRBD1 (5 bases). The CDR3 covers 13 residues. Trimming pared 4 bases from V and 7 bases from J, leaving 16 bases between. CDR1 is GTSNPN and CDR2 is SVGIG in the germline V gene (reference sequence). Filled out from reference TRBV30 and TRBJ1-2, the complete variable domain reads SQTIHQWPATLVQPVGSPLSLECTVEGTSNPNLYWYRQAAGRGLQLLFYSVGIGQISSEVPQNLSASRPQDRQFILSSKKLLLSDSGFYLCAWNLGEAVGYTFGSGTRLTVV.

The genes are TRBV6-2 or TRBV6-3 and TRBJ1-3, with 7 bases identical to TRBD1. J lost 0 bases, V lost 2 bases, and 10 bases had no gene match. CDR3 length equals 18 residues. The germline V gene encodes CDR1 MNHEY and CDR2 SVGEGT. CDR3 in amino acids: CASSYPRQGSSSGNTIYF. The CDR3 bases are TGTGCCAGCAGTTACCCCCGACAGGGCTCAAGCTCTGGAAACACCATATATTTT.

The chain has TRBV5-1 and TRBJ2-7, with a tentative D call TRBD2 (5 bases). Per the germline V gene, CDR1 is SGHRS and CDR2 is YFSETQ. V dropped 1 base and J dropped 7 bases, with 18 bases sitting between them. This CDR3 spans 15 amino acids. The CDR3 loop is CASSLTGGGPEEQYF. The CDR3 region has the DNA TGCGCCAGCAGCTTGACGGGTGGAGGTCCTGAGGAGCAGTACTTC.

The rearrangement uses TRBV6-6 and TRBJ2-7, with a tentative D call TRBD2 (6 bases). Germline V gives CDR1 MNHNY, CDR2 SVGAGI (reference sequence). The CDR3 extends over 14 amino acids. Trimming left V 7 bases short and J 2 bases short, with 15 bases between. CDR3 amino acids: CASTPSGGTYEQYF. DNA for the CDR3: TGTGCCAGCACCCCCAGTGGGGGGACCTACGAGCAGTACTTC.

The chain has TRBV2 and TRBJ1-1; D perhaps matches TRBD1 (6 bases). With 5 bases removed from V and 5 bases from J, the gap between germline ends came to 15 bases. This CDR3 region has 14 residues. Looked up from germline, CDR1 is SNHLY and CDR2 is FYNNEI. The DNA for the CDR3 is TGTGCCAGCAGTCCATACAGGGAAATAACTGAAGCTTTCTTT. This gives the protein CASSPYREITEAFF.

The chain is built from TRBV13 and TRBJ1-3; D is undetermined. CDR1 and CDR2 (germline): PRHDT, FYEKMQ (reference sequence). Trimming pared 3 bases from V and 4 bases from J, leaving 13 bases between. The CDR3 sequence is 15 residues long. In DNA form, the CDR3 reads TGTGCCAGCAGCTTTGACGATGGAGACGGAAACACCATATATTTT. It codes for CASSFDDGDGNTIYF.

CDR3: CASSPYRDGYGYTF. CDR3 nucleotide sequence: TGTGCCAGCAGCCCGTACAGGGATGGCTATGGCTACACCTTC. The chain uses TRBV7-2 and TRBJ1-2; TRBD1 might be the D (6 bases). The CDR3 sequence is 14 residues long. Trimming took off 5 bases at V and 4 bases at J, with 14 bases between the two ends. CDR1 is SGHTA and CDR2 is FQGNSA in the germline V gene.

The V and J genes are TRBV9 and TRBJ2-1; D is possibly TRBD1 (5 bases). The germline gives CDR1 SGDLS, CDR2 YYNGEE. Trimming removed 0 bases at V and 5 bases at J, with 9 bases between. The CDR3 totals 14 residues. CDR3 nucleotide sequence: TGTGCCAGCAGCGTAGAAGGCAGGGACAATGAGCAGTTCTTC. Translation: CASSVEGRDNEQFF.

The chain has TRBV11-2 and TRBJ1-5; 8 bases map to TRBD1. J was trimmed by 7 bases and V by 5 bases; bases with no gene match: 7. The CDR3 contains 14 residues. Germline CDR1 and CDR2: SGHAT and FQNNGV. Here the CDR3 reads CASSLGQGDQPQHF. In DNA form, the CDR3 reads TGTGCCAGCAGCCTTGGACAGGGTGACCAGCCCCAGCATTTT. The full variable domain, with the rest looked up from reference TRBV11-2 and TRBJ1-5, is EAGVAQSPRYKIIEKRQSVAFWCNPISGHATLYWYQQILGQGPKLLIQFQNNGVVDDSQLPKDRFSAERLKGVDSTLKIQPAKLEDSAVYLCASSLGQGDQPQHFGDGTRLSIL.